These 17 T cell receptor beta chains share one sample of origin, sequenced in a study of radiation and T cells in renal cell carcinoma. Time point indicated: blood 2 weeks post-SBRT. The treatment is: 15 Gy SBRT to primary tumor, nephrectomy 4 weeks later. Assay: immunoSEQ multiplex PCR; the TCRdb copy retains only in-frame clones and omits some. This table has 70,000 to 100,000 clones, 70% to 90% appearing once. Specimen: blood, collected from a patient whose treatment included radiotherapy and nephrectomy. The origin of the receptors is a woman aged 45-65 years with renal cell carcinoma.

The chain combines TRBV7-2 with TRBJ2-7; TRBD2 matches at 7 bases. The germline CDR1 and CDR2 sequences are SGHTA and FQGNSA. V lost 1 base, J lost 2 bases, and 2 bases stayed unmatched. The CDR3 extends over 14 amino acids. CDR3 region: CASSLGGGPYEQYF. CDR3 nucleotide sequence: TGTGCCAGCAGCTTAGGCGGGGGACCCTACGAGCAGTACTTC.

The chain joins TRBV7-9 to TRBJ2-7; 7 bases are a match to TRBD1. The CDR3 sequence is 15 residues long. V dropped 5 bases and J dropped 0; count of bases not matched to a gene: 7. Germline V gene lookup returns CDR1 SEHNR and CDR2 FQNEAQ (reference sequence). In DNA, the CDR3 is TGTGCCAGCAGCCGGGCCGGGACAGCCTCCTACGAGCAGTACTTC. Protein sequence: CASSRAGTASYEQYF.

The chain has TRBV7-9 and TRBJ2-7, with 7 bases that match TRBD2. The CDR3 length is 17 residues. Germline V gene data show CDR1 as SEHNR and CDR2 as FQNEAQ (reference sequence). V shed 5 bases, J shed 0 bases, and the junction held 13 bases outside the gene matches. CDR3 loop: CASSIGVASGSSYEQYF. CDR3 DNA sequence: TGTGCCAGCAGCATAGGTGTAGCTAGCGGAAGCTCCTACGAGCAGTACTTC. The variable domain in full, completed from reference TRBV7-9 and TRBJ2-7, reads DTGVSQNPRHKITKRGQNVTFRCDPISEHNRLYWYRQTLGQGPEFLTYFQNEAQLEKSRLLSDRFSAERPKGSFSTLEIQRTEQGDSAMYLCASSIGVASGSSYEQYFGPGTRLTVT.

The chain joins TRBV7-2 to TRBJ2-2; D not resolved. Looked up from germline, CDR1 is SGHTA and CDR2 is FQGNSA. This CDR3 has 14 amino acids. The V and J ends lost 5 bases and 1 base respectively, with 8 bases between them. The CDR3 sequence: CASSTPMNTGELFF. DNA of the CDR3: TGTGCCAGCAGCACCCCGATGAACACCGGGGAGCTGTTTTTT.

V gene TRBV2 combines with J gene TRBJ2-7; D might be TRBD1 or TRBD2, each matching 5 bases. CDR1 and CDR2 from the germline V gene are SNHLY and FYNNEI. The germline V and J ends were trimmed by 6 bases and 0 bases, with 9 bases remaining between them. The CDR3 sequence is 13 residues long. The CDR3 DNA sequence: TGTGCCAGCAGGCCAGGGAGCTCCTACGAGCAGTACTTC. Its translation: CASRPGSSYEQYF.

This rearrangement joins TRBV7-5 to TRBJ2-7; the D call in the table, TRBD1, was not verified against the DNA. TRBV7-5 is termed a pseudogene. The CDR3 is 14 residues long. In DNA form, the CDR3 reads TGTGCCAGAAGCTCCGGGACAGGATCCTACGAGCAGTACTTC. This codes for CARSSGTGSYEQYF.

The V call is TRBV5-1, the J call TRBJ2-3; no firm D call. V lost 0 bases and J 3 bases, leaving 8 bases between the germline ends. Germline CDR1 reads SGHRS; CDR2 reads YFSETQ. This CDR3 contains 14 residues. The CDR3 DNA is TGCGCCAGCAGCTTGGCCGGAGTAACAGATACGCAGTATTTT. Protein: CASSLAGVTDTQYF.

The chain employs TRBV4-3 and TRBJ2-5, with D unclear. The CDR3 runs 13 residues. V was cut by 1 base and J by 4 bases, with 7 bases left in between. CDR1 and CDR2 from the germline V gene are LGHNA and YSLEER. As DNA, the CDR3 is TGCGCCAGCAGCCAAGGTCCAGCAGAGACCCAGTACTTC. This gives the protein CASSQGPAETQYF.

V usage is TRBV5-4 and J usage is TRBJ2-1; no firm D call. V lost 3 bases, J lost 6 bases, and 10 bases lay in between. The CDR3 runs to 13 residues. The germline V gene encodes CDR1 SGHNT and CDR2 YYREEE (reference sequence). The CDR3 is CASSSPSTNEQFF. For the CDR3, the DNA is TGTGCCAGCAGCTCCCCATCGACCAATGAGCAGTTCTTC.

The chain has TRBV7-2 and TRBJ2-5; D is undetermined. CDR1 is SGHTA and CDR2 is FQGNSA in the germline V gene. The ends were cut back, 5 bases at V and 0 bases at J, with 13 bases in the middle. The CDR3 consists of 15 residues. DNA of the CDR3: TGTGCCAGCAGCGGTCCCCAAGAGAACCAAGAGACCCAGTACTTC. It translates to CASSGPQENQETQYF.

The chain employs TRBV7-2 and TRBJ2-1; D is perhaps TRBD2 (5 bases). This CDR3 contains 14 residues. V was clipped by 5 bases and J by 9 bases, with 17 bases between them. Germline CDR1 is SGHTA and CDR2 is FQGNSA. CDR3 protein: CASSPRVVLGEQFF. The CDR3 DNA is TGTGCCAGCAGCCCGAGGGTGGTTTTGGGTGAGCAGTTCTTC.

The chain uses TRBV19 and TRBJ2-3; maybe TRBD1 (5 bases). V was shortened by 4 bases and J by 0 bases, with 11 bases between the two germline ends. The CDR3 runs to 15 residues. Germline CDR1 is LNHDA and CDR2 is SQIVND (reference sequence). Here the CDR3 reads CASSRYDSSTDTQYF. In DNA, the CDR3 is TGTGCCAGTAGTAGGTACGACAGTAGCACAGATACGCAGTATTTT.

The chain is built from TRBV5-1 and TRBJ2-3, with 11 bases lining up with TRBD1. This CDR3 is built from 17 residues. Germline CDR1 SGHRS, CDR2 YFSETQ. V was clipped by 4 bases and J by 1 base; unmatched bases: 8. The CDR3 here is CASSAGKGQGGTDTQYF. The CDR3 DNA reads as TGCGCCAGCAGCGCCGGGAAGGGACAGGGGGGCACAGATACGCAGTATTTT.

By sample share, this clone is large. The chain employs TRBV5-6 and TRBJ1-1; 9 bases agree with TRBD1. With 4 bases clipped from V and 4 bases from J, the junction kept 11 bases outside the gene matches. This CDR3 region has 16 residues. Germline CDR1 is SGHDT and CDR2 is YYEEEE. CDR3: CASSLRTGVLLTEAFF. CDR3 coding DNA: TGTGCCAGCAGCCTACGGACAGGGGTTCTGCTCACTGAAGCTTTCTTT.

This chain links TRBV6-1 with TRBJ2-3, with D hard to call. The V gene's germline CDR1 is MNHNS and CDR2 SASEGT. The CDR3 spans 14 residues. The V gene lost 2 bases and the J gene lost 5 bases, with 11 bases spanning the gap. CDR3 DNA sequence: TGTGCCAGCAGTGAAATCGGCCGGCGAGATACGCAGTATTTT. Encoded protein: CASSEIGRRDTQYF.

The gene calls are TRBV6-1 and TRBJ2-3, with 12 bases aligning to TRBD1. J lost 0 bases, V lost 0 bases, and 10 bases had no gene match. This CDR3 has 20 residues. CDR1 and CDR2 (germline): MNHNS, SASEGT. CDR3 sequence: CASSEAGTGGTLPSTDTQYF. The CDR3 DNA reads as TGTGCCAGCAGTGAAGCTGGGACAGGGGGCACCCTGCCCAGCACAGATACGCAGTATTTT.

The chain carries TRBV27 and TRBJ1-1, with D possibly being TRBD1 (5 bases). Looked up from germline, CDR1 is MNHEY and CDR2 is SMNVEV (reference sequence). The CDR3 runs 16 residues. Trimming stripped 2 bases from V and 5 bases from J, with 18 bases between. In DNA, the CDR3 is TGTGCCAGCAGTTTAATTGGGGCAGGACCGGGGACTGAAGCTTTCTTT. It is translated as CASSLIGAGPGTEAFF.